This T cell receptor beta chain was profiled in a study of blood T cell repertoires in COVID-19. On the study more broadly: The origin of the acute and convalescent COVID-19 samples was the United States, Italy and Spain. PBMCs, B-cell-depleted T cells, or T cells provided the cDNA or gDNA that made up the material.

Authors' methods: Cell counts per sample came from amplifying reference gene primers. Sequencing used immunoSEQ multiplex PCR; TCRdb keeps in-frame clones, though not all of them. That table is the source of V, J and clone size, and D and trimming were worked out from the DNA. The top ten clones hold roughly 5% of a sample with under 250,000 clones, 80% to 85% of them seen once. Germline V gene sequence: CDR1 LNHDA, CDR2 SQIVND (reference sequence). The CDR3 loop spans 15 amino acids. The trim removed 5 bases at V and 6 bases at J, leaving 12 bases unmatched. Sequencing was done on a sample of peripheral blood. The clonotype originates from a woman aged 55-70 years who had recovered from COVID-19. This rearrangement joins TRBV19 to TRBJ2-7, with 8 bases identical to TRBD1. The CDR3: CASSPWTGRFGEQYF. CDR3 sequence (DNA): TGTGCCAGTAGTCCTTGGACAGGGAGATTTGGCGAGCAGTACTTC.